This is a list of T cell receptor beta chains from one sample in a study of T cells in Graves' hyperthyroidism and ophthalmopathy. TCRdb ran MiXCR on the multiplex PCR reads and lists one entry per CDR3 protein. The repertoire consists of about half a million distinct CDR3 sequences, with more than 15% occurring once and the leading ten covering less than 30%. The sequencing input was blood. All receptors derive from a woman aged 25 to 39 with Graves' ophthalmopathy. The CDR3 runs from the conserved cysteine through the conserved F or W. A D gene is named only where the DNA matches it firmly. Rows give clone size only sometimes, using once, few, many, or a class for an expanded clone.

>NA|TRBJ1-2|TRBV7-8|many
TGTGCCAGCTTAGGGTTGAGGGGTTATGGCTACACCTTC
CASLGLRGYGYTF
>NA|TRBJ2-1|TRBV15|NA
TGTGCCACCAGCAGAGATAGGTTAGGCAATGAGCAGTTCTTC
CATSRDRLGNEQFF
>TRBD2|TRBJ2-4|TRBV25-1|few
TGTGCCAGCCGCCCCAGGGGACTAGCGGACGCCAAAAACATTCAGTACTTC
CASRPRGLADAKNIQYF
>TRBD2|TRBJ2-3|TRBV3-1|many
TGTGCCAGCAGCCTCATTCTTACGGCGGGAGGGCCCGAGCGAGGAACGCAGTATTTT
CASSLILTAGGPERGTQYF
>NA|TRBJ1-4|TRBV5-1|NA
TGCGCCAGCAGCTTGGGGGTCATGGAAAAACTGTTTTTT
CASSLGVMEKLFF
>TRBD2|TRBJ2-7|TRBV2|NA
TGTGCCAGCAGTGAAGGAACTAGCGGTTACTACGAGCAGTACTTC
CASSEGTSGYYEQYF
>NA|TRBJ2-1|TRBV7-2|many
TGTGCCAGCAGCGTAAGGCCCTACAATGAGCAGTTCTTC
CASSVRPYNEQFF
>NA|TRBJ1-1|TRBV5-1|many
TGCGCCAGCAGGGCCACTTTGTCAGACAAAGCTTTCTTT
CASRATLSDKAFF
>NA|TRBJ2-2|TRBV2|many
TGTGCCAGCAGTGAAGGGGTGTTACCGGGAGTGACCGGGGAGCTGTTTTTT
CASSEGVLPGVTGELFF
>NA|TRBJ2-7|TRBV28|NA
TGTGCCAGCACCCCTGGATGGGGGAAGGAGAGCTCCTACGAGCAGTACTTC
CASTPGWGKESSYEQYF
>TRBD1|TRBJ2-2|TRBV25-1|NA
TGTGCCAGCAGTGGACCGGGACAGGGTTTTACCAGCACCGGGGAGCTGTTTTTT
CASSGPGQGFTSTGELFF